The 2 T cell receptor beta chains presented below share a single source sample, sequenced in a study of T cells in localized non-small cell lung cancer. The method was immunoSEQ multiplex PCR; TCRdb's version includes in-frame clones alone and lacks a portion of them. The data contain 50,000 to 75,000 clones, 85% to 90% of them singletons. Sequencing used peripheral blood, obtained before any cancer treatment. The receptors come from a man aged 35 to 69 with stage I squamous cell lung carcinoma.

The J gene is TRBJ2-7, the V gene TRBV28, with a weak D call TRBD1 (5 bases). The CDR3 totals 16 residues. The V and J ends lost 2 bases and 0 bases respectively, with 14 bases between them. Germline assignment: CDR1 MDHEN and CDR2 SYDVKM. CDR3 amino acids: CASSLGDSRSSYEQYF. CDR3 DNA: TGTGCCAGCAGTTTAGGTGACAGCCGGAGCTCCTACGAGCAGTACTTC.

The CDR3 DNA reads TGTGCCAGCACCCAGGGGGGCTCGAACACCGGGGAGCTGTTTTTT. Amino acid sequence: CASTQGGSNTGELFF. The V gene is TRBV9, the J gene TRBJ2-2; possibly TRBD1 for D (7 bases). CDR1 and CDR2 (germline): SGDLS, YYNGEE. V shed 6 bases and J shed 0 bases, with 12 bases lying between them. This CDR3 contains 15 residues.